What follows are 20 T cell receptor beta chains derived from one specimen sequenced in a study of OX40 agonist ivuxolimab in advanced cancers. Receptors were amplified or captured by the immunoSEQ multiplex PCR assay. Entries here come from immuneACCESS through TCRdb and include only in-frame sequences with V and J called. Some clones fail to appear in such tables; in the studies checked, an unresolved V gene covers under half of the shortfall, and the cause of the remainder is unknown. The sample has 55,000 to 90,000 clones on record, roughly 85% of them singletons. 2.8% of the sample is taken by the ten largest. The sequencing used CD4+ or CD8+ T cells sorted from blood, collected in a trial of the OX40 agonist ivuxolimab. Source of these receptors: an adult with an advanced solid tumor such as melanoma, head and neck, liver or kidney cancer.

V is TRBV30 and J is TRBJ1-2; a possible D gene is TRBD1 (6 bases). Per germline, CDR1 GTSNPN and CDR2 SVGIG (reference sequence). The CDR3 is 15 amino acids. V was pared by 2 bases and J by 3 bases, with 16 bases between. The DNA of the CDR3 is TGTGCCTGGAGTCCAATGGGGGGCTCGGACTATGGCTACACCTTC. Encoded protein: CAWSPMGGSDYGYTF.

The rearrangement joins TRBV30 to TRBJ1-3; 7 bases fit TRBD1. V lost 3 bases, J lost 0 bases, and 5 bases stayed unmatched. CDR1 is GTSNPN, CDR2 SVGIG, per germline (reference sequence). The CDR3 loop spans 15 amino acids. The CDR3 region has the DNA TGTGCCTGGAGGGGACAGCCGGGCTCTGGAAACACCATATATTTT. Amino acids: CAWRGQPGSGNTIYF.

The V call is TRBV6-5, the J call TRBJ1-5; possibly TRBD1 for D (5 bases). There are 14 residues in the CDR3. V gave up 6 bases and J gave up 11 bases, with 20 bases separating them. CDR1 and CDR2 from the germline V gene are MNHEY and SVGAGI. The CDR3 reads CASREMEAGRTQHF. The CDR3 DNA reads TGTGCCAGCAGAGAGATGGAAGCGGGACGGACCCAGCATTTT.

The chain combines TRBV7-2 with TRBJ1-2, with a tentative D call TRBD1 (5 bases). The CDR3 contains 15 residues. Deletions cut 4 bases from V and 8 bases from J, with 20 bases between. Looked up from germline, CDR1 is SGHTA and CDR2 is FQGNSA. CDR3 bases: TGTGCCAGCAGCTCCTTCGGAGGGGCAGTCCGGGGCTACACCTTC. Its protein product is CASSSFGGAVRGYTF.

The chain uses TRBV29-1 and TRBJ2-7; the match to TRBD1 covers 8 bases. The CDR3 is made up of 12 amino acids. The V gene end was trimmed by 4 bases and the J gene end by 5 bases; junction bases not matched to a gene: 4. Germline V gene lookup returns CDR1 SQVTM and CDR2 ANQGSEA. CDR3 in DNA: TGCAGCGTTGGCAGGGGGCAAGACGAGCAGTACTTC. This gives the protein CSVGRGQDEQYF.

The V call is TRBV30, the J call TRBJ1-2; perhaps TRBD1 as D (6 bases). The CDR3 extends over 12 amino acids. Germline V gives CDR1 GTSNPN, CDR2 SVGIG (reference sequence). Trimming removed 0 bases from V and 8 bases from J, with 10 bases in between. The CDR3 protein is CAWSVGGGGYTF. The DNA for the CDR3 is TGTGCCTGGAGTGTAGGGGGGGGCGGCTACACCTTC.

The genes are TRBV5-1 and TRBJ1-1; D ambiguous. The ends were cut back, 7 bases at V and 0 bases at J, with 7 bases in the middle. The germline gives CDR1 SGHRS, CDR2 YFSETQ. There are 12 residues in the CDR3. The CDR3: CASEGLNTEAFF. In DNA form, the CDR3 reads TGCGCCAGCGAAGGCCTGAACACTGAAGCTTTCTTT.

The chain links TRBV4-1 to TRBJ2-3, with D possibly being TRBD1 or TRBD2 (7 bases each). Germline V lookup: CDR1 MGHRA, CDR2 YSYEKL. This CDR3 is built from 14 residues. V was clipped by 4 bases and J by 3 bases, with 11 bases between them. CDR3 in DNA: TGCGCCAGCAGCCTCCAGGGGGGGACAGATACGCAGTATTTT. It translates to CASSLQGGTDTQYF.

To note about this clone: The same CDR3 also results from other DNA sequences found in this sample. The chain uses TRBV6-1 and TRBJ1-4; D remains unclear. CDR1 is MNHNS and CDR2 is SASEGT in the germline V gene. V lost 2 bases and J lost 8, with 6 bases in between. The CDR3 extends over 12 amino acids. CDR3 in DNA: TGTGCCAGCAGTGAACTGGGGGAAAAACTGTTTTTT. Protein sequence: CASSELGEKLFF.

V and J are TRBV4-3 and TRBJ2-3; 12 nucleotides agree with TRBD2. The junction had 8 bases not matched to a gene; V was cut back by 0 bases and J by 4 bases. Germline V CDR1 and CDR2: LGHNA, YSLEER. The CDR3 consists of 18 residues. CDR3 coding DNA: TGCGCCAGCAGCCAAGAGGTGGCTAGCGGGGGGGTCGCAGATACGCAGTATTTT. Protein sequence: CASSQEVASGGVADTQYF.

The rearrangement joins TRBV29-1 to TRBJ1-2, with 9 bases lining up with TRBD1. With 5 bases clipped from V and 4 bases from J, the junction kept 11 bases outside the gene matches. Germline CDR1 and CDR2: SQVTM and ANQGSEA. The CDR3 extends over 15 amino acids. CDR3 nucleotides: TGCAGCGTTCTGGGAGGGACAGGGATATCCTATGGCTACACCTTC. Protein sequence: CSVLGGTGISYGYTF.

The chain recombines TRBV7-2 with TRBJ2-1, with 7 bases fitting TRBD1. The CDR3 extends over 17 amino acids. The junction had 18 bases not matched to a gene; V was cut back by 5 bases and J by 8 bases. Germline-derived CDR1 and CDR2 are SGHTA and FQGNSA. CDR3 nucleotide sequence: TGTGCCAGCAGCACAAACCCGGGACAGTTAAGGCCCCATGAGCAGTTCTTC. Protein sequence: CASSTNPGQLRPHEQFF. Looking up the rest from reference TRBV7-2 and TRBJ2-1 gives the full variable domain: GAGVSQSPSNKVTEKGKDVELRCDPISGHTALYWYRQSLGQGLEFLIYFQGNSAPDKSGLPSDRFSAERTGGSVSTLTIQRTQQEDSAVYLCASSTNPGQLRPHEQFFGPGTRLTVL.

The V call is TRBV28, the J call TRBJ2-4; D is uncertain. V was pared by 2 bases and J by 7 bases, with 15 bases between. CDR3 length: 15 residues. Germline-derived CDR1 and CDR2 are MDHEN and SYDVKM. CDR3 coding DNA: TGTGCCAGCAGTTTACTGGGCGCCGGCAAGAACATTCAGTACTTC. Protein sequence: CASSLLGAGKNIQYF.

CDR3 residues: CASSPKADYGYTF. DNA for the CDR3: TGTGCCAGCAGCCCAAAAGCGGACTATGGCTACACCTTC. V is TRBV7-2 and J is TRBJ1-2; D unclear. Trimming pared 5 bases from V and 3 bases from J, leaving 10 bases between. CDR1 is SGHTA, CDR2 FQGNSA, per germline. The length of the CDR3 is 13 residues.

This clone has more than one count but fewer than ten. V usage is TRBV6-5 and J usage is TRBJ1-6; 7 nucleotides match TRBD1. This CDR3 is built from 14 residues. The J segment lost 10 bases and the V segment lost 6 bases, leaving 9 bases of the junction unmatched. CDR1 is MNHEY and CDR2 is SVGAGI in the germline V gene. CDR3 DNA sequence: TGTGCCAGCAGGGGGACAGTCCTTAGCTCACCCCTCCACTTT. Protein sequence: CASRGTVLSSPLHF.

This chain connects TRBV5-1 to TRBJ1-4; TRBD1 aligns across 10 bases. Germline V gene data show CDR1 as SGHRS and CDR2 as YFSETQ. Losses at the gene ends were 4 bases for V and 7 bases for J; bases not matched to a gene: 4. The CDR3 is 14 residues long. Here the CDR3 DNA reads TGCGCCAGCAGCGATCGGACAGGGGGTGAAAAACTGTTTTTT. Translating it yields CASSDRTGGEKLFF. Together with reference TRBV5-1 and TRBJ1-4, the CDR3 gives the full variable domain: KAGVTQTPRYLIKTRGQQVTLSCSPISGHRSVSWYQQTPGQGLQFLFEYFSETQRNKGNFPGRFSGRQFSNSRSEMNVSTLELGDSALYLCASSDRTGGEKLFFGSGTQLSVL.

The genes are TRBV28 and TRBJ1-2; D remains unclear. This CDR3 spans 14 amino acids. The V gene lost 4 bases and the J gene lost 0 bases, with 9 bases spanning the gap. The germline V gene has CDR1 MDHEN and CDR2 SYDVKM. This CDR3 is CASSSGGTNYGYTF. The CDR3 DNA reads TGTGCCAGCAGTTCAGGCGGGACTAACTATGGCTACACCTTC.

The V and J genes are TRBV6-5 and TRBJ1-1; 11 nucleotides match TRBD1. This CDR3 has 14 amino acids. Germline V gene lookup returns CDR1 MNHEY and CDR2 SVGAGI. J gave up 7 bases and V 7 bases, and 8 bases lay outside the gene matches. The DNA for the CDR3 is TGTGCCAGCACCCAAAGTGGGACAGGGGGTGAAGCTTTCTTT. This translates into CASTQSGTGGEAFF.

The V call is TRBV9, the J call TRBJ2-5; weak D call: TRBD2 (6 bases). This CDR3 comprises 17 residues. Germline V lookup: CDR1 SGDLS, CDR2 YYNGEE. V lost 4 bases and J lost 3, with 22 bases in between. The chain's CDR3 is CASSLYSGWGEKETQYF. The CDR3, as DNA: TGTGCCAGCAGCTTATACTCTGGTTGGGGGGAAAAAGAGACCCAGTACTTC. Full variable domain (remainder filled in from reference TRBV9 and TRBJ2-5): DSGVTQTPKHLITATGQRVTLRCSPRSGDLSVYWYQQSLDQGLQFLIQYYNGEERAKGNILERFSAQQFPDLHSELNLSSLELGDSALYFCASSLYSGWGEKETQYFGPGTRLLVL.

This chain links TRBV7-8 with TRBJ2-1; D not resolved. V was cut by 5 bases and J by 5 bases, with 4 bases left in between. Germline-derived CDR1 and CDR2 are SGHVS and FQNEAQ. The CDR3 loop spans 11 amino acids. Here the CDR3 DNA reads TGTGCCAGCAGCCGAGACAATGAGCAGTTCTTC. Translating gives CASSRDNEQFF. Supplemented by reference TRBV7-8 and TRBJ2-1, the full variable domain reads GAGVSQSPRYKVAKRGQDVALRCDPISGHVSLFWYQQALGQGPEFLTYFQNEAQLDKSGLPSDRFFAERPEGSVSTLKIQRTQQEDSAVYLCASSRDNEQFFGPGTRLTVL.